Below, 32 T cell receptor beta chains from the same sample are listed, as sequenced in a study. MiXCR, applied by TCRdb to the 5' RACE reads, yields one record per CDR3 protein. The sample shows some 5,500 distinct CDR3 sequences, roughly 51% of them seen only once. Source material: memory CD4+ T cells sorted from blood. The subset denotes: memory CD4+ T cells, CD4+CD45RO+CD25-. The receptors derive from a female donor with breast cancer.

CDR3 in DNA: TGTGCCAGCAAGGAATGGAAGCCTAGCGGGGCCCCAAAGACCCAGTACTTC. It is translated as CASKEWKPSGAPKTQYF. V and J are TRBV2 and TRBJ2-5; TRBD2 matches 9 bases. This CDR3 has 17 amino acids. The trim removed 7 bases at V and 6 bases at J, leaving 18 bases unmatched. Germline values: CDR1 SNHLY, CDR2 FYNNEI.

The chain employs TRBV5-1 and TRBJ2-2; perhaps TRBD2 as D (6 bases). The V gene lost 7 bases and the J gene lost 4 bases, with 17 bases spanning the gap. The CDR3 is 15 amino acids. The germline gives CDR1 SGHRS, CDR2 YFSETQ. CDR3 nucleotide sequence: TGCGCCAGCGCACCCGGCGGGATATCCACCGGGGAGCTGTTTTTT. This sequence encodes CASAPGGISTGELFF.

The chain employs TRBV19 and TRBJ2-1; D may match TRBD1 or TRBD2 (5 bases each). From germline, CDR1 is LNHDA and CDR2 SQIVND (reference sequence). There are 14 residues in the CDR3. Trimming removed 3 bases from V and 12 bases from J, with 18 bases in between. CDR3 sequence: CASSIRGRMYGQFF. The CDR3 region has the DNA TGTGCCAGTAGTATTCGGGGACGTATGTATGGGCAGTTCTTC. Full variable domain (rest looked up from reference TRBV19 and TRBJ2-1): DGGITQSPKYLFRKEGQNVTLSCEQNLNHDAMYWYRQDPGQGLRLIYYSQIVNDFQKGDIAEGYSVSREKKESFPLTVTSAQKNPTAFYLCASSIRGRMYGQFFGPGTRLTVL.

The chain has TRBV9 and TRBJ2-3; D is possibly TRBD2 (6 bases). Germline lookup yields CDR1 SGDLS and CDR2 YYNGEE. Trimming stripped 4 bases from V and 0 bases from J, with 12 bases between. CDR3 size: 15 residues. Here the CDR3 DNA reads TGTGCCAGCAGCCTCCGCGGGGAGAGCACAGATACGCAGTATTTT. Protein product: CASSLRGESTDTQYF.

This clonotype has only a few counts. The V gene is TRBV12-3 or TRBV12-4, the J gene TRBJ2-2; perhaps D is TRBD1 or TRBD2 (5 bases each). V was trimmed by 3 bases and J by 4 bases, leaving 12 bases between them. The CDR3 length is 15 residues. The DNA of the CDR3 is TGTGCCAGCAGTTTTCAGGGAGCGGTCACCGGGGAGCTGTTTTTT. This encodes CASSFQGAVTGELFF.

A few counts support this clonotype. The V and J genes are TRBV12-3 or TRBV12-4 and TRBJ1-6, with unresolved D. Between the trimmed V and J ends, which lost 3 bases and 6 bases, there was a span of 3 bases. CDR3 length: 12 amino acids. The CDR3, as DNA: TGTGCCAGCAGTTTCTTTAATTCACCCCTCCACTTT. Its protein is CASSFFNSPLHF.

This clonotype is judged medium-sized. The V call is TRBV20-1, the J call TRBJ2-1, with D perhaps matching TRBD2 (5 bases). The V gene lost 4 bases and the J gene lost 8 bases, with 18 bases spanning the gap. Germline V gene data show CDR1 as DFQATT and CDR2 as SNEGSKA (reference sequence). The CDR3 is 14 residues long. The CDR3 nucleotides read TGCAGTGCTAATCCGGACCAAGGAGGAGATGAGCAGTTCTTC. Its protein product is CSANPDQGGDEQFF.

The chain couples TRBV10-3 to TRBJ2-7; 12 nucleotides match TRBD2. Germline assignment: CDR1 ENHRY and CDR2 SYGVKD. The V and J ends lost 8 bases and 7 bases, in that order; junction bases with no gene match: 9. The CDR3 loop spans 14 amino acids. The CDR3 coding sequence is TGTGCCATCTCCCCGGGACTAGCGGGTGGTGAGCAGTACTTC. It is translated as CAISPGLAGGEQYF.

The chain has TRBV20-1 and TRBJ2-1, with D tentatively TRBD2 (6 bases). V lost 6 bases and J lost 4, with 16 bases in between. Germline V CDR1 and CDR2: DFQATT, SNEGSKA (reference sequence). The CDR3 length is 14 residues. The CDR3 nucleotides are TGCAGTGCCGTTGGAACTAGCCGATACAATGAGCAGTTCTTC. It is translated as CSAVGTSRYNEQFF.

The CDR3 spells CSAPDLLRETQYF. The CDR3 DNA reads TGCAGTGCTCCGGACCTTCTGCGGGAGACCCAGTACTTC. The chain is built from TRBV20-1 and TRBJ2-5; D unclear. Germline V CDR1 and CDR2: DFQATT, SNEGSKA (reference sequence). V lost 5 bases and J lost 5, with 15 bases in between. The CDR3 covers 13 residues.

The gene calls are TRBV6-1 and TRBJ1-1; D may be TRBD1 (6 bases). The germline CDR1 and CDR2 sequences are MNHNS and SASEGT. V dropped 0 bases and J dropped 1 base, with 18 bases sitting between them. The CDR3 is made up of 18 amino acids. The CDR3 region is CASSEAIQGPGRNTEAFF. For the CDR3, the DNA is TGTGCCAGCAGTGAAGCGATACAGGGCCCCGGGAGGAACACTGAAGCTTTCTTT.

This clonotype appeared a few times. The chain links TRBV5-1 to TRBJ1-6; no firm D call. Germline V gene lookup returns CDR1 SGHRS and CDR2 YFSETQ. The V end was cut by 0 bases, the J end by 1 base, with 2 bases between. CDR3 length: 14 residues. CDR3: CASSLGSYNSPLHF. CDR3 DNA sequence: TGCGCCAGCAGCTTGGGGTCCTATAATTCACCCCTCCACTTT.

V and J are TRBV29-1 and TRBJ2-5, with a weak D call TRBD2 (5 bases). Germline assignment: CDR1 SQVTM and CDR2 ANQGSEA. The CDR3 is made up of 12 amino acids. V was shortened by 3 bases and J by 4 bases, with 9 bases between the two germline ends. The CDR3 spells CSVDLARETQYF. Written as DNA, the CDR3 is TGCAGCGTTGATCTAGCTCGAGAGACCCAGTACTTC.

This clonotype was seen a single time. This chain joins TRBV20-1 and TRBJ2-7, with D possibly TRBD1 on 5 matching bases. V lost 5 bases to trimming and J lost 2 bases, with 10 bases between them. From germline, CDR1 is DFQATT and CDR2 SNEGSKA (reference sequence). The CDR3 covers 12 residues. This chain's CDR3 is CSALDRAYEQYF. CDR3 bases: TGCAGTGCTCTTGACAGAGCCTACGAGCAGTACTTC.

The rearrangement uses TRBV7-9 and TRBJ2-1; D perhaps matches TRBD1 (5 bases). Trimming stripped 1 base from V and 4 bases from J, with 5 bases between. Per the germline V gene, CDR1 is SEHNR and CDR2 is FQNEAQ (reference sequence). This CDR3 is 13 amino acids long. This CDR3 reads CASSLGQYNEQFF. Written as DNA, the CDR3 is TGTGCCAGCAGCTTAGGACAGTACAATGAGCAGTTCTTC.

The chain has TRBV20-1 and TRBJ2-1; D gene unclear. Germline lookup yields CDR1 DFQATT and CDR2 SNEGSKA (reference sequence). The CDR3 is 11 residues long. V lost 6 bases and J 1 base, leaving 4 bases between the germline ends. The CDR3 bases are TGCAGTGCCGGATCCTACAATGAGCAGTTCTTC. Amino acids: CSAGSYNEQFF.

CDR3 region: CSARAKRGSYNEQFF. In DNA form, the CDR3 reads TGCAGTGCTAGAGCTAAGCGGGGGTCGTACAATGAGCAGTTCTTC. The chain combines TRBV20-1 with TRBJ2-1; 8 nucleotides line up with TRBD2. The CDR3 is made up of 15 amino acids. Trimming took 1 base from V and 4 from J; bases not matched to a gene: 6. Germline V lookup: CDR1 DFQATT, CDR2 SNEGSKA (reference sequence).

The rearrangement uses TRBV5-1 and TRBJ2-5; possibly TRBD1 for D (5 bases). Germline V gene sequence: CDR1 SGHRS, CDR2 YFSETQ. The CDR3 totals 14 residues. V was clipped by 7 bases and J by 2 bases, with 15 bases between them. CDR3 sequence reads: CASSWQGVQETQYF. For the CDR3, the DNA is TGCGCCAGCTCCTGGCAGGGCGTTCAAGAGACCCAGTACTTC.

The J gene is TRBJ2-2, the V gene TRBV13, with a tentative D call TRBD2 (5 bases). CDR3 length: 15 amino acids. Germline lookup yields CDR1 PRHDT and CDR2 FYEKMQ (reference sequence). V was cut by 2 bases and J by 0 bases, with 7 bases left in between. The CDR3 coding sequence is TGTGCCAGCAGCTTAAGCGGTTCGAACACCGGGGAGCTGTTTTTT. Amino acids: CASSLSGSNTGELFF.

A word on this clonotype: One end of the junction is discordant with germline, which a read error may explain. The chain's CDR3 is CACSPATGTGSYNEQFF. The CDR3 DNA sequence: TGTGCCTGCAGCCCAGCGACCGGGACAGGTTCCTACAATGAGCAGTTCTTC. The chain recombines TRBV11-1 with TRBJ2-1; 8 bases match TRBD1. Germline lookup yields CDR1 SGHAT and CDR2 FQDESV (reference sequence). This CDR3 contains 17 residues.

The J gene is TRBJ2-1, the V gene TRBV20-1; D unclear. The germline V and J ends were trimmed by 4 bases and 4 bases, with 5 bases remaining between them. From germline, CDR1 is DFQATT and CDR2 SNEGSKA (reference sequence). The CDR3 runs to 11 residues. CDR3 amino acids: CSANSYNEQFF. The CDR3 nucleotides are TGCAGTGCTAACAGTTACAATGAGCAGTTCTTC.

V usage is TRBV4-1 and J usage is TRBJ1-1; the D gene is possibly TRBD1 (5 bases). The V and J ends lost 2 bases and 7 bases respectively, with 20 bases between them. Germline assignment: CDR1 MGHRA and CDR2 YSYEKL. This CDR3 spans 16 amino acids. The CDR3 coding sequence is TGCGCCAGCAGCCAACGGATGGGGGACTCTGACCTTGAAGCTTTCTTT. Its translation: CASSQRMGDSDLEAFF.

About this clonotype itself: Here the CDR3 omits its conserved ending phenylalanine or tryptophan, so a read error is the likely source. The rearrangement uses TRBV6-5 and TRBJ1-5, with unresolved D. Germline V gene sequence: CDR1 MNHEY, CDR2 SVGAGI. CDR3 length: 15 amino acids. Trimming took 4 bases from V and 6 from J, leaving 16 bases between them. The CDR3 sequence: CASSLREARGQPQHY. CDR3 nucleotides: TGTGCCAGCAGTTTACGGGAGGCGCGAGGTCAGCCCCAGCATTAT.

The chain links TRBV5-1 to TRBJ1-2; 10 bases agree with TRBD1. Unmatched junction bases numbered 6, after V lost 3 bases and J lost 4 bases. This CDR3 has 15 amino acids. Germline V CDR1 and CDR2: SGHRS, YFSETQ. For the CDR3, the DNA is TGCGCCAGCAGCTCGGGACAGGGGATCTCCTATGGCTACACCTTC. Encoded protein: CASSSGQGISYGYTF.

A few counts support this clonotype. The CDR3 sequence: CASSLLQETQYF. CDR3 coding DNA: TGTGCCAGCAGTTTGCTCCAAGAGACCCAGTACTTC. This sequence joins TRBV12-3 or TRBV12-4 and TRBJ2-5; D is uncertain. The CDR3 sequence is 12 residues long. The V gene lost 3 bases and the J gene lost 1 base, with 3 bases spanning the gap.

The chain joins TRBV6-5 to TRBJ1-3; D gene ambiguous. Germline lookup yields CDR1 MNHEY and CDR2 SVGAGI. The CDR3 runs 14 residues. V lost 2 bases, J lost 0 bases, and 5 bases lay in between. CDR3 nucleotide sequence: TGTGCCAGCAGTTACATGAGCTCTGGAAACACCATATATTTT. Translating gives CASSYMSSGNTIYF.

This clonotype was seen more than once but under ten times. The chain joins TRBV5-1 to TRBJ2-3; D may be TRBD2 (5 bases). Trimming took off 3 bases at V and 3 bases at J, with 14 bases between the two ends. CDR1 SGHRS and CDR2 YFSETQ come from the germline V gene. CDR3 size: 15 residues. The CDR3 reads CASSSANGMTDTQYF. The CDR3 nucleotides read TGCGCCAGCAGCTCGGCGAACGGGATGACAGATACGCAGTATTTT.

This clonotype has just a few counts. This chain links TRBV6-6 with TRBJ1-5; 10 bases match TRBD1. The CDR3 sequence is 17 residues long. V was clipped by 0 bases and J by 6 bases; unmatched bases: 8. The germline V gene encodes CDR1 MNHNY and CDR2 SVGAGI (reference sequence). CDR3 in amino acids: CASSYSGGQGNSQPQHF. The CDR3 DNA is TGTGCCAGCAGTTACTCGGGGGGACAGGGGAATTCTCAGCCCCAGCATTTT.

This clonotype was counted once. This chain joins TRBV6-1 and TRBJ1-2, with D perhaps TRBD1 (6 bases). The germline CDR1 and CDR2 sequences are MNHNS and SASEGT. Trimming stripped 6 bases from V and 4 bases from J, with 12 bases between. This CDR3 has 13 residues. CDR3 region: CASRGRGAYGYTF. The CDR3 DNA follows: TGTGCCAGCAGAGGCCGGGGGGCCTATGGCTACACCTTC.

The gene calls are TRBV7-9 and TRBJ1-2; no clear D gene. Looked up from germline, CDR1 is SEHNR and CDR2 is FQNEAQ (reference sequence). The V gene lost 5 bases and the J gene lost 2 bases, with 6 bases spanning the gap. The CDR3 runs 12 residues. CDR3 loop: CASSPGNYGYTF. The CDR3 region has the DNA TGTGCCAGCAGCCCGGGGAACTATGGCTACACCTTC.

In this sample, this clonotype turned up a few times. The V and J genes are TRBV2 and TRBJ1-5; the D gene is possibly TRBD1 (5 bases). This CDR3 has 14 residues. Germline V gives CDR1 SNHLY, CDR2 FYNNEI. Trimming cost V 5 bases and J 4 bases, with 12 bases left between them. CDR3 region: CASSRGQQNQPQHF. In DNA form, the CDR3 reads TGTGCCAGCAGTCGAGGACAACAAAATCAGCCCCAGCATTTT. The variable domain in full, completed from reference TRBV2 and TRBJ1-5, reads EPEVTQTPSHQVTQMGQEVILRCVPISNHLYFYWYRQILGQKVEFLVSFYNNEISEKSEIFDDQFSVERPDGSNFTLKIRSTKLEDSAMYFCASSRGQQNQPQHFGDGTRLSIL.

The rearrangement uses TRBV6-6 and TRBJ1-2; 9 positions match TRBD1. The CDR3 runs to 14 residues. V lost 5 bases, J lost 7 bases, and 8 bases stayed unmatched. In germline, CDR1 is MNHNY, CDR2 SVGAGI (reference sequence). CDR3 residues: CASSPDRGESGYTF. CDR3 sequence (DNA): TGTGCCAGCAGTCCCGACAGGGGGGAGAGTGGCTACACCTTC.